Listed below are T cell receptor beta chains from one sample, sequenced in a study of cytomegalovirus exposure and HLA in healthy donors. Assay: immunoSEQ multiplex PCR; the TCRdb copy retains only in-frame clones and omits some. The table shows 110,000 to 150,000 clones, with 80% to 95% occurring only once. Sequenced: PBMCs. The receptor source for this set is a man between 18 and 35 years old in good health and CMV-seronegative. The CDR3 runs from the conserved cysteine through the conserved F or W. Each record gives: V gene, J gene, clone size, D gene, CDR3 protein, CDR3 DNA. D genes are given only for firm matches. Rows may omit the clone size; those that give it use once, few, many or a size class.

V: TRBV27
J: TRBJ2-2
size: -
D: TRBD1
CDR3: CASSFRQGATGELFF
DNA: TGTGCCAGCAGTTTTCGGCAGGGGGCAACCGGGGAGCTGTTTTTT

V: TRBV7-9
J: TRBJ1-2
size: few
D: TRBD1
CDR3: CASRQTGNYGYTF
DNA: TGTGCCAGCAGGCAGACAGGGAACTATGGCTACACCTTC

V: TRBV15
J: TRBJ2-5
size: -
D: -
CDR3: CATSSGQSEETQYF
DNA: TGTGCCACCAGCAGCGGACAGAGTGAAGAGACCCAGTACTTC

V: TRBV10-2
J: TRBJ2-7
size: -
D: TRBD2
CDR3: CASSRLAADEQYF
DNA: TGCGCCAGCTCCCGACTAGCAGCCGACGAGCAGTACTTC

V: TRBV5-1
J: TRBJ2-5
size: -
D: TRBD1
CDR3: CASSLASTGVETQYF
DNA: TGCGCCAGCAGCTTGGCATCGACAGGGGTGGAGACCCAGTACTTC

V: TRBV6-6
J: TRBJ1-5
size: -
D: -
CDR3: CASSPGEVQPQHF
DNA: TGTGCCAGCAGCCCCGGGGAGGTTCAGCCCCAGCATTTT

V: TRBV18
J: TRBJ1-2
size: -
D: TRBD1
CDR3: CASSPELDRVDGYTF
DNA: TGTGCCAGCTCACCTGAGCTGGACAGGGTGGATGGCTACACCTTC

V: TRBV5-1
J: TRBJ1-3
size: -
D: -
CDR3: CASSSGGPGNTIYF
DNA: TGCGCCAGCAGCTCCGGCGGGCCGGGGAACACCATATATTTT

V: TRBV7-6
J: TRBJ2-7
size: -
D: TRBD2
CDR3: CASSLGNSGDYYEQYF
DNA: TGTGCCAGCAGCTTGGGGAATAGCGGGGACTACTACGAGCAGTACTTC

V: TRBV5-4
J: TRBJ2-1
size: -
D: -
CDR3: CASSLGLTSYNEQFF
DNA: TGTGCCAGCAGCTTGGGACTAACCTCCTACAATGAGCAGTTCTTC

V: TRBV25-1
J: TRBJ2-5
size: once
D: TRBD2
CDR3: CASSEFFGGRPETQYF
DNA: TGTGCCAGCAGTGAGTTTTTCGGGGGGAGGCCAGAGACCCAGTACTTC

V: TRBV13
J: TRBJ1-3
size: few
D: -
CDR3: CASSDNRFSGNTIYF
DNA: TGTGCCAGCAGCGACAACAGGTTCTCTGGAAACACCATATATTTT

V: TRBV4-1
J: TRBJ2-7
size: -
D: -
CDR3: CASSQDRGFGTYEQYF
DNA: TGCGCCAGCAGCCAAGATCGGGGGTTTGGGACCTACGAGCAGTACTTC

V: TRBV7-9
J: TRBJ2-2
size: -
D: TRBD2
CDR3: CASSLGGGSNTGELFF
DNA: TGTGCCAGCAGCTTAGGCGGGGGGAGTAACACCGGGGAGCTGTTTTTT

V: TRBV6-4
J: TRBJ2-2
size: -
D: -
CDR3: CASSLTGNTGELFF
DNA: TGTGCCAGCAGCCTGACAGGGAACACCGGGGAGCTGTTTTTT

V: TRBV14
J: TRBJ2-5
size: few
D: -
CDR3: CASSQDRGFGPQYF
DNA: TGTGCCAGCAGCCAAGACCGGGGTTTTGGGCCCCAGTACTTC

V: TRBV25-1
J: TRBJ2-3
size: -
D: -
CDR3: CASSDRLRSTDTQYF
DNA: TGTGCCAGCAGTGATCGGTTACGGTCCACAGATACGCAGTATTTT

V: TRBV10-1
J: TRBJ1-2
size: once
D: TRBD1
CDR3: CASSPEAGGSGYTF
DNA: TGCGCCAGCAGTCCGGAGGCAGGGGGTTCCGGCTACACCTTC

V: TRBV6-4
J: TRBJ2-3
size: few
D: TRBD2
CDR3: CASSESASGGSSDTQYF
DNA: TGTGCCAGCAGTGAGTCGGCTAGCGGGGGGAGTTCGGATACGCAGTATTTT

V: TRBV2
J: TRBJ1-2
size: few
D: TRBD1
CDR3: CASAGDRYGYTF
DNA: TGTGCCAGCGCCGGGGACAGATATGGCTACACCTTC

V: TRBV27
J: TRBJ2-7
size: few
D: TRBD1
CDR3: CASSFGTGPYEQYF
DNA: TGTGCCAGCAGTTTCGGGACAGGCCCCTACGAGCAGTACTTC

V: TRBV27
J: TRBJ1-1
size: -
D: -
CDR3: CASSPNRDVSTEAFF
DNA: TGTGCCAGCAGTCCGAACAGGGACGTAAGCACTGAAGCTTTCTTT

V: TRBV5-1
J: TRBJ2-7
size: -
D: -
CDR3: CASSFFSGREQYF
DNA: TGCGCCAGCAGCTTCTTTAGCGGCCGGGAGCAGTACTTC

V: TRBV14
J: TRBJ1-2
size: -
D: -
CDR3: CASSQDRNTAQSNYGYTF
DNA: TGTGCCAGCAGCCAAGACAGGAATACAGCTCAGTCTAACTATGGCTACACCTTC

V: TRBV10-3
J: TRBJ1-2
size: -
D: TRBD1
CDR3: CAITGTGERNGYTF
DNA: TGTGCCATCACCGGGACAGGGGAGAGAAATGGCTACACCTTC

V: TRBV6-5
J: TRBJ2-7
size: -
D: TRBD1
CDR3: CASSYSGTGPYEQYF
DNA: TGTGCCAGCAGTTACTCCGGGACAGGGCCCTACGAGCAGTACTTC

V: TRBV5-1
J: TRBJ2-3
size: -
D: -
CDR3: CASSLGTGISTDTQYF
DNA: TGCGCCAGCAGCTTGGGGACCGGGATTAGCACAGATACGCAGTATTTT

V: TRBV11-2
J: TRBJ1-4
size: -
D: TRBD1
CDR3: CASSPGQGAEKLFF
DNA: TGTGCCAGCAGCCCCGGACAGGGGGCGGAAAAACTGTTTTTT

V: TRBV7-7
J: TRBJ2-1
size: -
D: -
CDR3: CASSLGGGDEQFF
DNA: TGTGCCAGCAGCTTAGGAGGTGGAGATGAGCAGTTCTTC

V: TRBV19
J: TRBJ1-1
size: -
D: -
CDR3: CASSNDFGTEAFF
DNA: TGTGCCAGTAGTAATGATTTCGGGACTGAAGCTTTCTTT

V: TRBV6-5
J: TRBJ2-3
size: -
D: TRBD2
CDR3: CASSSGGTTDTQYF
DNA: TGTGCCAGCAGTTCGGGAGGTACAACAGATACGCAGTATTTT

V: TRBV2
J: TRBJ2-2
size: -
D: -
CDR3: CASSVHAGELFF
DNA: TGTGCCAGCAGTGTACACGCCGGGGAGCTGTTTTTT

V: TRBV7-9
J: TRBJ2-1
size: -
D: TRBD1
CDR3: CASSSGQGWDNEQFF
DNA: TGTGCCAGCAGCTCAGGACAGGGGTGGGACAATGAGCAGTTCTTC

V: TRBV9
J: TRBJ2-1
size: -
D: TRBD1
CDR3: CASSVARGQSRYSSYNEQFF
DNA: TGTGCCAGCAGCGTAGCTAGGGGACAGTCCCGATATAGCTCCTACAATGAGCAGTTCTTC

V: TRBV19
J: TRBJ1-5
size: -
D: TRBD1
CDR3: CASSPQQGAGQPQHF
DNA: TGTGCCAGTAGTCCACAACAGGGGGCAGGTCAGCCCCAGCATTTT

V: TRBV18
J: TRBJ2-7
size: -
D: TRBD1
CDR3: CASSPPGQSSYEQYF
DNA: TGTGCCAGCTCACCACCGGGACAGTCCTCCTACGAGCAGTACTTC